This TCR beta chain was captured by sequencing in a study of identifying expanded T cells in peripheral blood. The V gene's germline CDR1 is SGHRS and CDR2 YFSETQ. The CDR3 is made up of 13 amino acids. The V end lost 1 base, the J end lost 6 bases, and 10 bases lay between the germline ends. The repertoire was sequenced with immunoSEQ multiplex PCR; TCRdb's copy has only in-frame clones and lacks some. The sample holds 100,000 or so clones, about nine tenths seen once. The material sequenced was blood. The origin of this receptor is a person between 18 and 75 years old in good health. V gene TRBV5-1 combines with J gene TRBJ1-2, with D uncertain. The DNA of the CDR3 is TGCGCCAGCAGCTTGTTAGGAAGTAATGGCTACACCTTC. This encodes CASSLLGSNGYTF. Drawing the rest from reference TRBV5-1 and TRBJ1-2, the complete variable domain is KAGVTQTPRYLIKTRGQQVTLSCSPISGHRSVSWYQQTPGQGLQFLFEYFSETQRNKGNFPGRFSGRQFSNSRSEMNVSTLELGDSALYLCASSLLGSNGYTFGSGTRLTVV.